This record covers a single T cell receptor beta chain. This sample stems from a study of shared T cell receptors in the human thymus. Trimming stripped 0 bases from V and 2 bases from J, with 9 bases between. CDR1 is SGDLS and CDR2 is YYNGEE in the germline V gene. The CDR3 loop spans 15 amino acids. The table came from immunoSEQ multiplex PCR; TCRdb's copy has only in-frame clones and leaves some out. The sample contains about 730,000 clones, approximately 85% of which appear only once. These same records also appear under a second study, on human thymus T cells.

Sequencing used thymocytes. The chain has TRBV9 and TRBJ2-1, with D hard to call. The source of this sequence is a girl under two years old with a congenital heart defect. CDR3 coding DNA: TGTGCCAGCAGCGTAGGAGTCGATCCCTACAATGAGCAGTTCTTC. Its translation: CASSVGVDPYNEQFF.